The rows below give T cell receptor beta chains drawn from one sample of a study of shared clonotypes between healthy human individuals. Assay used: immunoSEQ multiplex PCR; TCRdb lists only in-frame clones, some missing. The sample lists approximately 2.5 million clones; roughly 92% were seen once. The sample comprised naive CD4+ T cells sorted from blood. These receptors originate from a man younger than 35 in good health. CDR3s include the opening cysteine and the closing phenylalanine or tryptophan. Fields, in order: clone size, J gene, V gene, D gene, CDR3 DNA, CDR3 protein. A D gene is named only where the DNA matches it firmly. Size is stated for part of the rows, as once, few or many counts, or as a class when the clone is expanded.

>once|TRBJ2-2|TRBV4-1|TRBD2
TGCGCCAGCAGCCAAGATTGGACTAGCGGGAGGACCGGGGAGCTGTTTTTT
CASSQDWTSGRTGELFF
>.|TRBJ1-5|TRBV6-6|.
TGTGCCAGCAGTTACTCGAGTGGCAATCAGCCCCAGCATTTT
CASSYSSGNQPQHF
>once|TRBJ2-7|TRBV30|TRBD2
TGTGCCTGGAGTGGCCAGGGAGCGGGGGGGAGGAGCTCCTACGAGCAGTACTTC
CAWSGQGAGGRSSYEQYF
>.|TRBJ2-7|TRBV6-5|.
TGTGCCAGCGGGGGAGGAAGAAGGGCCGACGAGCAGTACTTC
CASGGGRRADEQYF
>.|TRBJ1-4|TRBV28|.
TGTGCCAGCGGGACTCGACACGGGGTGAATGAAAAACTGTTTTTT
CASGTRHGVNEKLFF
>.|TRBJ2-7|TRBV6-4|.
TGTGCCAGCAGTGACAAGAAGTCCTACGAGCAGTACTTC
CASSDKKSYEQYF
>.|TRBJ1-1|TRBV6-1|.
TGTGCCAGCAGTGGATCAATGAACACTGAAGCTTTCTTT
CASSGSMNTEAFF
>.|TRBJ2-5|TRBV19|.
TGTGCCAGTAGTTCCGGGACGGAAGAGACCCAGTACTTC
CASSSGTEETQYF
>.|TRBJ2-7|TRBV19|TRBD1
TGTGCCAGCGGGACAGGTGAATGGTACGAGCAGTACTTC
CASGTGEWYEQYF
>.|TRBJ2-5|TRBV10-3|TRBD2
TGTGCCATCAGTGAGTCACGCTCGGGAGGGATGGAGACCCAGTACTTC
CAISESRSGGMETQYF
>.|TRBJ2-5|TRBV7-9|.
TGTGCCAGCAGCCCGGACCCCGGGGGAGAGACCCAGTACTTC
CASSPDPGGETQYF
>once|TRBJ2-7|TRBV7-3|TRBD1
TGTGCCAGCAGCCCGGACAGGGCCTCCTACGAGCAGTACTTC
CASSPDRASYEQYF
>.|TRBJ2-1|TRBV1|.
TGCACCAGCATAGAGAGGGTCCTCAGAGGTCCACCATACAATGAGCAGTTCTTC
CTSIERVLRGPPYNEQFF
>.|TRBJ2-3|TRBV4-3|.
TGCGCCAGCAGCCAAGAAGAAGCCTCCACAGATACGCAGTATTTT
CASSQEEASTDTQYF
>few|TRBJ1-1|TRBV10-1|.
TGCGCCAGCGTGGGACATATGAACACTGAAGCTTTCTTT
CASVGHMNTEAFF
>.|TRBJ2-3|TRBV29-1|TRBD2
TGCAGCGTTCCCGCGTCACTAGCGGGAGCGACAGATACGCAGTATTTT
CSVPASLAGATDTQYF
>.|TRBJ2-7|TRBV7-2|TRBD2
TGTGCCAGCAGCTTCGGACTAGCGGGGTACGAGCAGTACTTC
CASSFGLAGYEQYF
>.|TRBJ2-3|TRBV5-1|TRBD1
TGCGCCAGCAGCTTTGAAGGACAGGGGACGGGTACGCAGTATTTT
CASSFEGQGTGTQYF
>.|TRBJ1-5|TRBV5-5|.
TGTGCCAGCAGCCTGGACAGTTATAGCAATCAGCCCCAGCATTTT
CASSLDSYSNQPQHF
>.|TRBJ2-2|TRBV6-6|.
TGTGCCAGCAGTTCGAGGGTGGCCGGGGAGCTGTTTTTT
CASSSRVAGELFF
>.|TRBJ2-3|TRBV2|.
TGTGCCAGCAGTGGGGAGGGGGAACGGAAAAGCACAGATACGCAGTATTTT
CASSGEGERKSTDTQYF
>.|TRBJ2-5|TRBV11-2|TRBD1
TGTGCCAGCAGTAGGGACAGGGATCGGGAGACCCAGTACTTC
CASSRDRDRETQYF
>.|TRBJ1-2|TRBV2|TRBD1
TGTGCCAGCAGAGACGGACAGGGGGAATATGGCTACACCTTC
CASRDGQGEYGYTF
>.|TRBJ1-3|TRBV5-1|.
TGCGCCAGCAGCTTGGCCGGGGCAGATGGAAACACCATATATTTT
CASSLAGADGNTIYF
>.|TRBJ2-2|TRBV5-6|.
TGTGCCAGCAGCTTGGCGGCGACCGGAACCGGCGTCCGCGGGGAGCTGTTTTTT
CASSLAATGTGVRGELFF
>.|TRBJ2-5|TRBV15|.
TGTGCCACCAGCAGAGATCCCCCCCAGGGCGGAGAGACCCAGTACTTC
CATSRDPPQGGETQYF
>.|TRBJ2-1|TRBV7-2|TRBD2
TGTGCCAGCAGCTTCGGACTAGCGGGAAACAATGAGCAGTTCTTC
CASSFGLAGNNEQFF
>few|TRBJ1-5|TRBV6-5|.
TGTGCCAGCAGTTACGGTAGCAATCAGCCCCAGCATTTT
CASSYGSNQPQHF
>.|TRBJ1-2|TRBV10-3|.
TGTGCCATCAGTGAGTCAGGGTTAGCTAACTATGGCTACACCTTC
CAISESGLANYGYTF
>.|TRBJ1-4|TRBV4-1|.
TGCGCCAGCAGCCAAGAAGCGGACGCTAATGAAAAACTGTTTTTT
CASSQEADANEKLFF
>few|TRBJ1-1|TRBV4-1|.
TGCGCCAGCAGCCAGAGAGATGTGGTTCAGACTGAAGCTTTCTTT
CASSQRDVVQTEAFF
>.|TRBJ2-7|TRBV7-2|.
TGTGCCAGCAGCCCGAGGGGAGCGGGTACCTCCTACGAGCAGTACTTC
CASSPRGAGTSYEQYF
>few|TRBJ1-1|TRBV5-6|.
TGTGCCAGCAGCTTGCAGACAACTGAAGCTTTCTTT
CASSLQTTEAFF